Below are 30 T cell receptor beta chains sequenced from a single sample in a study of cytomegalovirus exposure and HLA in healthy donors. TCRdb's copy holds only in-frame clones and misses some; the assay was immunoSEQ multiplex PCR. The data contain some 170,000 clones, 86% of them singletons. The sample consisted of PBMCs. These receptors all come from a woman aged 18-29 years in good health and CMV-seronegative.

The J gene is TRBJ2-3, the V gene TRBV4-1; 9 bases line up with TRBD2. Germline trimming cut 3 bases from V and 6 bases from J; bases unmatched to any gene: 4. Germline CDR1 and CDR2: MGHRA and YSYEKL. The CDR3 contains 14 residues. CDR3 residues: CASSQQRGADTQYF. In DNA, the CDR3 is TGCGCCAGCAGCCAGCAGCGGGGGGCCGATACGCAGTATTTT.

CDR3 bases: TGTGCCAGTAGTGCCCATTTACAGGGAGGCAATCAGCCCCAGCATTTT. Translating gives CASSAHLQGGNQPQHF. The chain employs TRBV19 and TRBJ1-5; weak D call: TRBD1 (6 bases). CDR3 length: 16 residues. The germline gives CDR1 LNHDA, CDR2 SQIVND (reference sequence). V was clipped by 5 bases and J by 2 bases, with 16 bases between them. Together with reference TRBV19 and TRBJ1-5, the CDR3 gives the full variable domain: DGGITQSPKYLFRKEGQNVTLSCEQNLNHDAMYWYRQDPGQGLRLIYYSQIVNDFQKGDIAEGYSVSREKKESFPLTVTSAQKNPTAFYLCASSAHLQGGNQPQHFGDGTRLSIL.

The chain carries TRBV5-6 and TRBJ1-5; D gene ambiguous. Germline CDR1 and CDR2: SGHDT and YYEEEE. The V gene lost 0 bases and the J gene lost 2 bases, with 12 bases spanning the gap. This CDR3 spans 16 amino acids. The CDR3 DNA reads as TGTGCCAGCAGCTTGGGAGGGTCATACGGCAATCAGCCCCAGCATTTT. Protein sequence: CASSLGGSYGNQPQHF.

The chain carries TRBV4-1 and TRBJ1-2, with TRBD1 matching over 7 bases. The CDR3 runs to 18 residues. V lost 2 bases to trimming and J lost 3 bases; unmatched junction nucleotides: 15. In germline, CDR1 is MGHRA, CDR2 YSYEKL. The CDR3 is CASSQKPGFAGGYYGYTF. DNA for the CDR3: TGCGCCAGCAGCCAAAAACCAGGATTCGCAGGGGGGTACTATGGCTACACCTTC.

This rearrangement joins TRBV15 to TRBJ1-5; no clear D. The CDR3 has 15 residues. Trimming removed 3 bases at V and 1 base at J, with 10 bases between. The germline gives CDR1 LNHNV, CDR2 YYDKDF (reference sequence). The CDR3 DNA reads as TGTGCCACCAGCAGCTTCTCTAGGAGCAATCAGCCCCAGCATTTT. This gives the protein CATSSFSRSNQPQHF.

The chain is built from TRBV5-1 and TRBJ2-4, with a weak D call TRBD1 (5 bases). The CDR3 totals 16 residues. The germline V gene encodes CDR1 SGHRS and CDR2 YFSETQ. Trimming left V 0 bases short and J 6 bases short, with 16 bases between. This chain's CDR3 is CASSLVTSGMGNIQYF. The CDR3 DNA follows: TGCGCCAGCAGCTTGGTTACGTCAGGGATGGGAAACATTCAGTACTTC. Full variable domain (missing parts from reference TRBV5-1 and TRBJ2-4): KAGVTQTPRYLIKTRGQQVTLSCSPISGHRSVSWYQQTPGQGLQFLFEYFSETQRNKGNFPGRFSGRQFSNSRSEMNVSTLELGDSALYLCASSLVTSGMGNIQYFGAGTRLSVL.

The rearrangement joins TRBV27 to TRBJ2-1; 9 nucleotides align to TRBD2. Losses at the gene ends were 7 bases for V and 10 bases for J; bases not matched to a gene: 11. The CDR3 has 14 residues. Looked up from germline, CDR1 is MNHEY and CDR2 is SMNVEV (reference sequence). CDR3 DNA sequence: TGTGCCAGCACTCCGGGGACTAGCCCTCAGGAGCAGTTCTTC. It yields the protein CASTPGTSPQEQFF.

The chain links TRBV10-1 to TRBJ1-4, with D maybe TRBD1 (5 bases). The CDR3 spans 11 residues. Germline assignment: CDR1 WNHNN and CDR2 SYGVQD (reference sequence). Between the trimmed V and J ends, which lost 3 bases and 10 bases, there was a span of 6 bases. CDR3 in DNA: TGCGCCAGCAGTGATGGGGCAAAACTGTTTTTT. Its translation is CASSDGAKLFF.

The rearrangement uses TRBV4-3 and TRBJ1-1, with 9 bases identical to TRBD1. CDR1 is LGHNA, CDR2 YSLEER, per germline. This CDR3 spans 15 amino acids. V lost 4 bases, J lost 4 bases, and 7 bases stayed unmatched. The CDR3 loop reads CASSRPGQGVTEAFF. In DNA, the CDR3 is TGCGCCAGCAGCCGGCCGGGACAGGGTGTCACTGAAGCTTTCTTT.

J is TRBJ1-2 and V is TRBV2; 8 nucleotides agree with TRBD1. There are 13 residues in the CDR3. V shed 7 bases, J shed 4 bases, and the junction held 5 bases outside the gene matches. Germline V CDR1 and CDR2: SNHLY, FYNNEI. This chain's CDR3 is CASTPGQAYGYTF. In nucleotides, the CDR3 is TGTGCCAGCACCCCGGGACAGGCCTATGGCTACACCTTC.

The V call is TRBV5-6, the J call TRBJ2-5; D perhaps matches TRBD2 (6 bases). V lost 4 bases and J lost 6, with 16 bases in between. The CDR3 consists of 14 residues. Germline V lookup: CDR1 SGHDT, CDR2 YYEEEE. The CDR3 reads CASSRGTVLQTQYF. In DNA, the CDR3 is TGTGCCAGCAGCCGCGGGACGGTTCTACAGACCCAGTACTTC.

The chain uses TRBV7-2 and TRBJ2-1; perhaps TRBD2 as D (7 bases). Germline V gene lookup returns CDR1 SGHTA and CDR2 FQGNSA. Trimming removed 1 base at V and 6 bases at J, with 10 bases between. CDR3 length: 14 amino acids. The CDR3 nucleotides read TGTGCCAGCAGCTTAGTCGGGGGGCGCAATGAGCAGTTCTTC. Its protein product is CASSLVGGRNEQFF.

The CDR3 loop is CASSPGSNTGELFF. Here the CDR3 DNA reads TGTGCCAGCAGCCCAGGGTCGAACACCGGGGAGCTGTTTTTT. This sequence joins TRBV7-6 and TRBJ2-2; possible D gene TRBD1, 5 bases. From germline, CDR1 is SGHVS and CDR2 FNYEAQ. Trimming cost V 5 bases and J 0 bases, with 7 bases left between them. The CDR3 is 14 amino acids.

CDR3 protein: CASSLFGIREDTQYF. The CDR3 DNA follows: TGTGCCAGCAGTTTATTTGGGATTCGGGAAGATACGCAGTATTTT. V gene TRBV27 combines with J gene TRBJ2-3; D is perhaps TRBD2 (5 bases). The CDR3 contains 15 residues. The ends were cut back, 1 base at V and 5 bases at J, with 13 bases in the middle. Germline assignment: CDR1 MNHEY and CDR2 SMNVEV (reference sequence).

The chain joins TRBV6-5 to TRBJ1-2; D gene ambiguous. V was pared by 11 bases and J by 8 bases, with 18 bases between. The CDR3 sequence is 12 residues long. CDR1 is MNHEY and CDR2 is SVGAGI in the germline V gene. The CDR3 DNA reads as TGTGCCGGGAAAACGGGGTCAGGAGGCTACACCTTC. Translation: CAGKTGSGGYTF.

The chain's CDR3 is CASTHEDQPQHF. The DNA of the CDR3 is TGTGCCAGCACACATGAGGATCAGCCCCAGCATTTT. The chain recombines TRBV2 with TRBJ1-5; D gene unclear. Germline V gene sequence: CDR1 SNHLY, CDR2 FYNNEI. CDR3 length equals 12 residues. The ends were cut back, 7 bases at V and 5 bases at J, with 9 bases in the middle.

The genes are TRBV15 and TRBJ2-3, with 8 nucleotides matching TRBD2. Per germline, CDR1 LNHNV and CDR2 YYDKDF (reference sequence). V lost 1 base and J lost 6; bases outside the gene matches: 6. The CDR3 covers 15 residues. The CDR3 coding sequence is TGTGCCACCAGCAGAGCGGCGGGGGGATACGATACGCAGTATTTT. Its translation: CATSRAAGGYDTQYF.

This chain links TRBV4-3 with TRBJ2-1; D not certain. Germline V gives CDR1 LGHNA, CDR2 YSLEER. Trimming shortened V by 4 bases and J by 2 bases, and 9 bases separated the two germline ends. The CDR3 is made up of 14 amino acids. Here the CDR3 DNA reads TGCGCCAGCAGCCCCCAAGTAGCCTACAATGAGCAGTTCTTC. Translating it yields CASSPQVAYNEQFF.

V usage is TRBV11-2 and J usage is TRBJ2-3, with D perhaps matching TRBD2 (6 bases). Trimming removed 3 bases at V and 3 bases at J, with 10 bases between. CDR3 size: 14 residues. CDR1 is SGHAT and CDR2 is FQNNGV in the germline V gene. The CDR3 coding sequence is TGTGCCAGCAGCTTCACGGCGGGAACAGATACGCAGTATTTT. Translated, it gives CASSFTAGTDTQYF.

A single count supports this clone. The chain links TRBV9 to TRBJ1-2; D is perhaps TRBD1 (6 bases). The CDR3 runs 13 residues. From germline, CDR1 is SGDLS and CDR2 YYNGEE. Trimming cost V 7 bases and J 3 bases, with 13 bases left between them. The CDR3: CASAHSGDYGYTF. CDR3 bases: TGTGCCAGCGCGCACTCAGGGGACTATGGCTACACCTTC.

The chain uses TRBV5-1 and TRBJ2-3, with 8 bases aligning to TRBD1. The CDR3 has 15 amino acids. Trimming at V came to 7 bases and at J to 3 bases, leaving 10 bases not matched to a gene. Per germline, CDR1 SGHRS and CDR2 YFSETQ. In nucleotides, the CDR3 is TGCGCCAGCTCTCGATGGACAGGGCCTACAGATACGCAGTATTTT. Amino acids: CASSRWTGPTDTQYF.

Here the CDR3 reads CASSLAGLGHTGGGYTF. The CDR3 DNA sequence: TGTGCCAGCAGCTTAGCGGGTTTGGGGCACACCGGAGGGGGCTACACCTTC. The rearrangement uses TRBV7-9 and TRBJ1-2; possible D gene TRBD1, 5 bases. There are 17 residues in the CDR3. The V and J ends lost 0 bases and 8 bases respectively, with 22 bases between them. Germline CDR1 and CDR2: SEHNR and FQNEAQ (reference sequence).

This clone appeared once. This rearrangement joins TRBV5-4 to TRBJ2-7; D is possibly TRBD2 (6 bases). CDR1 SGHNT and CDR2 YYREEE come from the germline V gene (reference sequence). This CDR3 has 16 residues. V lost 0 bases and J lost 5, with 18 bases in between. The CDR3 is CASSLVVGGRWNEQYF. In nucleotides, the CDR3 is TGTGCCAGCAGCTTGGTTGTCGGAGGGCGATGGAACGAGCAGTACTTC.

The rearrangement links TRBV7-9 to TRBJ2-7, with D hard to call. This CDR3 is built from 16 residues. Germline V gives CDR1 SEHNR, CDR2 FQNEAQ (reference sequence). The V end lost 4 bases, the J end lost 3 bases, and 19 bases lay between the germline ends. CDR3 nucleotides: TGTGCCAGCAGCTCGTCCCTGACTGTTTCGGGCTACGAGCAGTACTTC. This sequence encodes CASSSSLTVSGYEQYF. The whole variable domain, remainder taken from reference TRBV7-9 and TRBJ2-7, is DTGVSQNPRHKITKRGQNVTFRCDPISEHNRLYWYRQTLGQGPEFLTYFQNEAQLEKSRLLSDRFSAERPKGSFSTLEIQRTEQGDSAMYLCASSSSLTVSGYEQYFGPGTRLTVT.

This clone was recorded once. The chain combines TRBV6-6 with TRBJ1-4; D remains unclear. The ends were cut back, 8 bases at V and 2 bases at J, with 12 bases in the middle. This CDR3 is built from 14 residues. Per the germline V gene, CDR1 is MNHNY and CDR2 is SVGAGI (reference sequence). The CDR3 is CASWKTSTNEKLFF. CDR3 nucleotide sequence: TGTGCCAGCTGGAAGACAAGCACTAATGAAAAACTGTTTTTT.

V is TRBV11-2 and J is TRBJ2-7, with 7 bases matching TRBD1. The CDR3 runs 14 residues. Germline assignment: CDR1 SGHAT and CDR2 FQNNGV. The junction had 6 bases not matched to a gene; V was cut back by 5 bases and J by 2 bases. The chain's CDR3 is CASSRTGHTYEQYF. As DNA, the CDR3 is TGTGCCAGCAGCCGGACAGGTCATACCTACGAGCAGTACTTC.

V and J are TRBV12-5 and TRBJ1-1, with D maybe TRBD1 (6 bases). The CDR3 is 12 amino acids. From germline, CDR1 is LGHNT and CDR2 FRNRAP. V was clipped by 11 bases and J by 5 bases, with 15 bases between them. The CDR3 sequence is CALTRGSTEAFF. The CDR3 region has the DNA TGTGCTTTAACCAGGGGATCAACTGAAGCTTTCTTT.

The chain links TRBV27 to TRBJ2-7, with TRBD2 matching over 7 bases. The CDR3 extends over 14 amino acids. CDR1 is MNHEY, CDR2 SMNVEV, per germline (reference sequence). J gave up 0 bases and V 6 bases, and 5 bases lay outside the gene matches. The CDR3 region has the DNA TGTGCCAGCAGGGGGGAGGGGTTCTCCTACGAGCAGTACTTC. This encodes CASRGEGFSYEQYF.

The genes are TRBV11-2 and TRBJ1-2; D unclear. CDR1 is SGHAT and CDR2 is FQNNGV in the germline V gene. This CDR3 is 14 amino acids long. Trimming took 2 bases from V and 2 from J, leaving 9 bases between them. The CDR3 protein is CASSLLPRNYGYTF. As DNA, the CDR3 is TGTGCCAGCAGCTTATTACCGCGGAACTATGGCTACACCTTC.

This clone has a handful of counts. The chain uses TRBV30 and TRBJ2-3, with TRBD1 as a possible D gene (6 bases). This CDR3 region has 13 residues. Per the germline V gene, CDR1 is GTSNPN and CDR2 is SVGIG (reference sequence). The V end lost 1 base, the J end lost 4 bases, and 9 bases lay between the germline ends. The CDR3 DNA sequence: TGTGCCTGGAGTGGGACAGCGTCAGATACGCAGTATTTT. Translated: CAWSGTASDTQYF.